This passage covers 7 T cell receptor beta chains from one sample sequenced in a study of cytomegalovirus exposure and HLA in healthy donors. The study ran its PCR with 60 Vbeta and 13 Jbeta primers. Produced via immunoSEQ multiplex PCR; TCRdb's table is partial and in-frame only. The sample carries about 130,000 clones, less than 80% recorded once. Sequenced sample: PBMCs. The receptors stem from a man in his forties in good health and CMV-seropositive.

This chain links TRBV19 with TRBJ2-7; 9 bases map to TRBD1. The germline gives CDR1 LNHDA, CDR2 SQIVND (reference sequence). J lost 0 bases, V lost 5 bases, and 8 bases had no gene match. The CDR3 has 16 amino acids. The CDR3: CASSEAGTGSSYEQYF. Here the CDR3 DNA reads TGTGCCAGTAGTGAGGCCGGGACAGGGAGCTCCTACGAGCAGTACTTC.

This clone was counted only a few times. The J gene is TRBJ1-3, the V gene TRBV19; D perhaps matches TRBD1 (5 bases). V was trimmed by 6 bases and J by 2 bases, leaving 11 bases between them. CDR1 LNHDA and CDR2 SQIVND come from the germline V gene (reference sequence). This CDR3 region has 14 residues. CDR3 DNA: TGTGCCAGTAGGTCCGGGGGACCTGGAAACACCATATATTTT. Translating it yields CASRSGGPGNTIYF.

The chain recombines TRBV11-2 with TRBJ2-7, with 8 bases that match TRBD1. The CDR3 runs to 15 residues. CDR1 is SGHAT, CDR2 FQNNGV, per germline. V lost 5 bases and J lost 7; bases outside the gene matches: 13. As DNA, the CDR3 is TGTGCCAGCAGCCGTGCCGGGACAGGCCCGGGGGAGCAGTACTTC. Translated, it gives CASSRAGTGPGEQYF.

The chain carries TRBV19 and TRBJ1-1; 8 nucleotides align to TRBD1. This CDR3 is 14 amino acids long. Trimming at V came to 5 bases and at J to 4 bases, leaving 6 bases not matched to a gene. Germline V lookup: CDR1 LNHDA, CDR2 SQIVND (reference sequence). The CDR3 DNA reads as TGTGCCAGTAGTCCTTACAGGGGGGGCACTGAAGCTTTCTTT. Translation gives CASSPYRGGTEAFF.

This clone was observed a few times. CDR3 sequence (DNA): TGCGCCAGCAGCAAAACGGGACAGGGGCGAACCACTGAAGCTTTCTTT. Translation gives CASSKTGQGRTTEAFF. The rearrangement uses TRBV5-1 and TRBJ1-1; 10 positions match TRBD1. The V segment lost 4 bases and the J segment 4 bases; nucleotides outside the gene matches: 10. Germline V gene sequence: CDR1 SGHRS, CDR2 YFSETQ. This CDR3 contains 16 residues. The whole variable domain, remainder taken from reference TRBV5-1 and TRBJ1-1, is KAGVTQTPRYLIKTRGQQVTLSCSPISGHRSVSWYQQTPGQGLQFLFEYFSETQRNKGNFPGRFSGRQFSNSRSEMNVSTLELGDSALYLCASSKTGQGRTTEAFFGQGTRLTVV.

J is TRBJ2-5 and V is TRBV6-1, with unresolved D. The CDR3 contains 14 residues. Germline CDR1 reads MNHNS; CDR2 reads SASEGT. V was cut by 2 bases and J by 7 bases, with 14 bases left in between. The CDR3 DNA reads as TGTGCCAGCAGTGAAAGTAGACTTAGAGCGACCCAGTACTTC. Protein sequence: CASSESRLRATQYF.

This clone came up a few times. The chain carries TRBV5-1 and TRBJ1-1, with 12 bases matching TRBD1. V dropped 3 bases and J dropped 10; count of bases not matched to a gene: 10. This CDR3 has 15 residues. Germline lookup yields CDR1 SGHRS and CDR2 YFSETQ. CDR3 region: CASSSGTGGSGGAFF. As DNA, the CDR3 is TGCGCCAGCAGCTCCGGGACAGGGGGCTCGGGGGGAGCTTTCTTT.